Listed below are T cell receptor beta chains from one sample, sequenced in a study of T-cell memory formation after mild COVID-19. TCRdb re-called the 5' RACE reads with MiXCR, one entry per CDR3 protein. The data hold under 600,000 distinct CDR3 sequences, with 20% to 25% observed a single time. Sequencing was performed on PBMCs or a T cell subset sorted from them (not recorded which). These TCRs come from an adult woman who had mild COVID-19 (a few samples of this study predate the infection). Cell type and time point are not known. Both conserved end residues are part of each CDR3. The order of the fields is V gene, D gene, clone size, J gene, CDR3 DNA, CDR3 protein. A D gene is named only where the DNA matches it firmly. The size entry is marked missing in some rows and otherwise reads once, few, many or a size class.

V: TRBV6-5; D: TRBD2; size: few; J: TRBJ2-1; DNA: TGTGCCAGCAGCACAGGGACTAGCGGGGGTCGGGAGCAGTTCTTC; CDR3: CASSTGTSGGREQFF
V: TRBV12-3/TRBV12-4; D: TRBD1; size: many; J: TRBJ1-6; DNA: TGTGCCAGCAGTCCCCGACAGGGATATAATTCACCCCTCCACTTT; CDR3: CASSPRQGYNSPLHF
V: TRBV25-1; D: TRBD1; size: .; J: TRBJ2-7; DNA: TGTGCCAGCATGGACAGGCTTACGAAGCAGTACTTC; CDR3: CASMDRLTKQYF
V: TRBV9; D: TRBD1; size: .; J: TRBJ2-7; DNA: TGTGCCAGCAGCGATGGACAGGGGGCTTCCTACGAGCAGTACTTC; CDR3: CASSDGQGASYEQYF
V: TRBV20-1; D: .; size: .; J: TRBJ1-5; DNA: TGCAGTGCTAGAGGACGAAGTATGGGCAATCAGCCCCAGCATTTT; CDR3: CSARGRSMGNQPQHF
V: TRBV5-6; D: TRBD2; size: .; J: TRBJ2-2; DNA: TGTGCCAGCAGGGTCGGACTAGCGGGTAACACCGGGGAGCTGTTTTTT; CDR3: CASRVGLAGNTGELFF
V: TRBV5-1; D: .; size: few; J: TRBJ1-2; DNA: TGCGCCAGCAGTGTAGGTCAGCGTCTAGCTACTAACTATGGCTACACCTTC; CDR3: CASSVGQRLATNYGYTF
V: TRBV4-3; D: TRBD1; size: .; J: TRBJ1-2; DNA: TGCGCCAGCAGCCCCGGGACAGGGGACTATTTCGGCTATGGCTACACCTTC; CDR3: CASSPGTGDYFGYGYTF
V: TRBV5-1; D: .; size: few; J: TRBJ1-2; DNA: TGCGCCAGCAGCTTGTCCGCGGTTGGTGGCTACACCTTC; CDR3: CASSLSAVGGYTF
V: TRBV6-6; D: .; size: few; J: TRBJ2-6; DNA: TGTGCCAGCACCCATGGGGACGTCCTGACTTTC; CDR3: CASTHGDVLTF
V: TRBV4-1; D: .; size: many; J: TRBJ2-1; DNA: TGCGCCAGCAGCCAAGATAGAGGGGGATCCTACAATGAGCAGTTCTTC; CDR3: CASSQDRGGSYNEQFF
V: TRBV5-1; D: .; size: .; J: TRBJ1-2; DNA: TGCGCCAGCAGCCCGGGAACAGGGAGTAACGATGGCTACACCTTC; CDR3: CASSPGTGSNDGYTF
V: TRBV5-1; D: .; size: few; J: TRBJ2-5; DNA: TGCGCCAGCAGCTCGGACAGTAGCCAAGAGACCCAGTACTTC; CDR3: CASSSDSSQETQYF
V: TRBV2; D: .; size: .; J: TRBJ2-1; DNA: TGTGCCAGCAGTGAATTGAGGGATTCGGTGATAGAAAATGAGCAGTTCTTC; CDR3: CASSELRDSVIENEQFF
V: TRBV10-2; D: .; size: .; J: TRBJ1-6; DNA: TGCGCCAGCGGAGAGAGGGGCTCCTATAATTCACCCCTCCACTTT; CDR3: CASGERGSYNSPLHF
V: TRBV9; D: TRBD1; size: few; J: TRBJ1-1; DNA: TGTGCCAGCAGCGTGACGGGACAGACTAACACTGAAGCTTTCTTT; CDR3: CASSVTGQTNTEAFF
V: TRBV2; D: .; size: .; J: TRBJ1-5; DNA: TGTGCCAGCAGTGTCGGAACACGCAATCAGCCCCAGCATTTT; CDR3: CASSVGTRNQPQHF
V: TRBV7-8; D: .; size: .; J: TRBJ2-3; DNA: TGTGCCAGCAGTAACTCCCGTTACACAGATACGCAGTATTTT; CDR3: CASSNSRYTDTQYF
V: TRBV9; D: .; size: .; J: TRBJ1-3; DNA: TGTGCCAGCAGCGAGAGGACAGAAGGCTCTGGAAACACCATATATTTT; CDR3: CASSERTEGSGNTIYF
V: TRBV4-3; D: .; size: .; J: TRBJ1-2; DNA: TGCGCCAGCAGCCAAGATCGCAGCGGGGACTATGGCTACACCTTC; CDR3: CASSQDRSGDYGYTF
V: TRBV10-3; D: .; size: .; J: TRBJ2-5; DNA: TGTGCCATCAGTGACCGGGACTTAAAAGAGACCCAGTACTTC; CDR3: CAISDRDLKETQYF
V: TRBV15; D: TRBD2; size: few; J: TRBJ2-1; DNA: TGTGCCACCAGCCCCAGACTAGCGGGGGTATACAATGAGCAGTTCTTC; CDR3: CATSPRLAGVYNEQFF
V: TRBV3-1; D: TRBD1; size: few; J: TRBJ2-5; DNA: TGTGCCAGCAGCCAAGGGACAGGGATTGGGGAGACCCAGTACTTC; CDR3: CASSQGTGIGETQYF
V: TRBV6-5; D: .; size: many; J: TRBJ2-4; DNA: TGTGCCAGCAGCCCCAGTCAGGGTAATCAGTACTTC; CDR3: CASSPSQGNQYF
V: TRBV4-3; D: TRBD1; size: .; J: TRBJ2-3; DNA: TGCGCCAGCAGCCAAGGCCCGGGGAACAGGGGGCAGGCAGATACGCAGTATTTT; CDR3: CASSQGPGNRGQADTQYF
V: TRBV24-1; D: .; size: many; J: TRBJ2-3; DNA: TGTGCCACCAGTGACCTAGAACTAGGGGGCACAGATACGCAGTATTTT; CDR3: CATSDLELGGTDTQYF
V: TRBV5-1; D: .; size: few; J: TRBJ2-5; DNA: TGCGCCAGCAGCATGGGCGGGACGTCTCAAGAGACCCAGTACTTC; CDR3: CASSMGGTSQETQYF
V: TRBV3-1; D: .; size: few; J: TRBJ2-5; DNA: TGTGCCAGCAGCCAGACTAGGGCCGGGGCCCAGTACTTC; CDR3: CASSQTRAGAQYF
V: TRBV5-6; D: TRBD2; size: few; J: TRBJ2-1; DNA: TGTGCCAGCAGCGCCGCGGGAGGCCCCCACAATGAGCAGTTCTTC; CDR3: CASSAAGGPHNEQFF
V: TRBV13; D: .; size: .; J: TRBJ2-3; DNA: TGTGCCAGCAGCTTAGGGTGGGCAGCCCGGGATACGCAGTATTTT; CDR3: CASSLGWAARDTQYF
V: TRBV20-1; D: .; size: few; J: TRBJ2-1; DNA: TGCAGTGCGGGCTCCGAATCCTACAATGAGCAGTTCTTC; CDR3: CSAGSESYNEQFF
V: TRBV5-5; D: TRBD1; size: .; J: TRBJ2-7; DNA: TGTGCCAGCGAGCCGCGCAACAGGGGATCGGCCTACGAGCAGTACTTC; CDR3: CASEPRNRGSAYEQYF
V: TRBV7-6; D: .; size: .; J: TRBJ1-6; DNA: TGTGCCAGCAGCATCGGACAGTTATATAATTCACCCCTCCACTTT; CDR3: CASSIGQLYNSPLHF
V: TRBV5-1; D: .; size: .; J: TRBJ2-7; DNA: TGCGCCAGCAGCCCCGTGAGGCCCCACGAGCAGTACTTC; CDR3: CASSPVRPHEQYF
V: TRBV20-1; D: TRBD1; size: few; J: TRBJ2-1; DNA: TGCAGTGCTAAGGACAGGGTGTATGGGAATGAGCAGTTCTTC; CDR3: CSAKDRVYGNEQFF
V: TRBV5-1; D: TRBD1; size: few; J: TRBJ2-5; DNA: TGCGCCAGCAGCTCCGGGACAGGGTCTTTTGAGACCCAGTACTTC; CDR3: CASSSGTGSFETQYF
V: TRBV7-3; D: .; size: .; J: TRBJ1-4; DNA: TGTGCCAGCAGCTTAACCAAAGGGAGTAATGAAAAACTGTTTTTT; CDR3: CASSLTKGSNEKLFF
V: TRBV6-6; D: .; size: .; J: TRBJ2-1; DNA: TGTGCCAGCAGCTCCTCTCAGAAAAACAATGAGCAGTTCTTC; CDR3: CASSSSQKNNEQFF
V: TRBV7-9; D: .; size: few; J: TRBJ1-1; DNA: TGTGCCAGCAGCTTCCGGGAGGCCGCTTTCTTT; CDR3: CASSFREAAFF
V: TRBV29-1; D: .; size: many; J: TRBJ2-1; DNA: TGCAGCGATTACCAAACAGCGGCAAGTACCAACAATGAGCAGTTCTTC; CDR3: CSDYQTAASTNNEQFF
V: TRBV12-3/TRBV12-4; D: .; size: .; J: TRBJ2-7; DNA: TGTGCCAGCAGCCCAACCACACGGGTCGAGCAGTACTTC; CDR3: CASSPTTRVEQYF
V: TRBV5-1; D: TRBD1; size: few; J: TRBJ2-7; DNA: TGCGCCAGCAGCTCGACAGGGAATCTCTATGACGAGCAGTACTTC; CDR3: CASSSTGNLYDEQYF
V: TRBV6-5; D: TRBD2; size: few; J: TRBJ2-3; DNA: TGTGCCAGCAGCCCCCTAGCGGGGGCGCCTAGCACAGATACGCAGTATTTT; CDR3: CASSPLAGAPSTDTQYF
V: TRBV2; D: TRBD2; size: few; J: TRBJ2-5; DNA: TGTGCCAGCAGTATAAAGCGGGAAAAAGAGACCCAGTACTTC; CDR3: CASSIKREKETQYF
V: TRBV18; D: .; size: .; J: TRBJ2-1; DNA: TGTGCCAGCTCACCCGGCCCAACAGCCTACAATGAGCAGTTCTTC; CDR3: CASSPGPTAYNEQFF
V: TRBV6-2/TRBV6-3; D: .; size: few; J: TRBJ1-1; DNA: TGTGCCAGCAGGCGGACAGCCGGGGGGTCCTTGAACACTGAAGCTTTCTTT; CDR3: CASRRTAGGSLNTEAFF
V: TRBV12-3/TRBV12-4; D: TRBD2; size: few; J: TRBJ2-7; DNA: TGTGCCAGCAGTCTCGGGGGGGGCCCCCAGTACGAGCAGTACTTC; CDR3: CASSLGGGPQYEQYF
V: TRBV13; D: .; size: .; J: TRBJ1-2; DNA: TGTGCCAGCAGCTTAGCACCCACCGCCCGCGTAGCTAACTATGGCTACACCTTC; CDR3: CASSLAPTARVANYGYTF
V: TRBV6-5; D: .; size: .; J: TRBJ2-2; DNA: TGTGCCAGCAGTTGGGCGTGGACCGGGGAGCTGTTTTTT; CDR3: CASSWAWTGELFF
V: TRBV5-4; D: .; size: many; J: TRBJ2-1; DNA: TGTGCCAGCAGCTTGGGAAAGGAACTAGGCCCGCATGAGCAGTTCTTC; CDR3: CASSLGKELGPHEQFF
V: TRBV2; D: .; size: few; J: TRBJ1-5; DNA: TGTGCCAGCAGTGTGGGGTTTAGCAATCAGCCCCAGCATTTT; CDR3: CASSVGFSNQPQHF
V: TRBV24-1; D: .; size: .; J: TRBJ2-2; DNA: TGTGCCACCAGTGATATAACGGAGGGGTACAATACCGGGGAGCTGTTTTTT; CDR3: CATSDITEGYNTGELFF
V: TRBV18; D: TRBD1; size: .; J: TRBJ2-1; DNA: TGTGCCAGCTCACCTTCCATAGGGGGCACGAATGAGCAGTTCTTC; CDR3: CASSPSIGGTNEQFF
V: TRBV4-2; D: .; size: .; J: TRBJ1-1; DNA: TGTGCCAGCAGCCAAGGGCGCACATGGAACACTGAAGCTTTCTTT; CDR3: CASSQGRTWNTEAFF
V: TRBV7-9; D: .; size: .; J: TRBJ1-1; DNA: TGTGCCAGCAGCGCCCAGGCATCGAACACTGAAGCTTTCTTT; CDR3: CASSAQASNTEAFF
V: TRBV20-1; D: .; size: few; J: TRBJ2-7; DNA: TGCAGTGCTAGAAGCACCAGAAGGAGAGAGCAGTACTTC; CDR3: CSARSTRRREQYF
V: TRBV4-1; D: TRBD1; size: .; J: TRBJ2-1; DNA: TGCGCCAGCAGCTCCAGACAGGGGGCGGACAATGAGCAGTTCTTC; CDR3: CASSSRQGADNEQFF